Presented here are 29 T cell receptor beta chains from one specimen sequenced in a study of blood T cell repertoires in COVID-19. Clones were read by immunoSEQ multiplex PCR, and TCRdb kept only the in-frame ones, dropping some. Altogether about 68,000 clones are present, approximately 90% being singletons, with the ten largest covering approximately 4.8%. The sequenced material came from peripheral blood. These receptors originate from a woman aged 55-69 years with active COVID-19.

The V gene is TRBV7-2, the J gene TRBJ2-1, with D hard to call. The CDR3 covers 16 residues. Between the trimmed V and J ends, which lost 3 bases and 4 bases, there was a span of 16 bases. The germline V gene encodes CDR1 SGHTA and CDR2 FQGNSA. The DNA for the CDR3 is TGTGCCAGCAGCTTTGAGTGGGCCGACCCTTACAATGAGCAGTTCTTC. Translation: CASSFEWADPYNEQFF.

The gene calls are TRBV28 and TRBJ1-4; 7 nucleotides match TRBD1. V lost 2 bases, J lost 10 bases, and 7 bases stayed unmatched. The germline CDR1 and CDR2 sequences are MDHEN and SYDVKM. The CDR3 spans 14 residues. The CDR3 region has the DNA TGTGCCAGCAGTTTAAGCAACAGGGGAGGAAAACTGTTTTTT. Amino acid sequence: CASSLSNRGGKLFF.

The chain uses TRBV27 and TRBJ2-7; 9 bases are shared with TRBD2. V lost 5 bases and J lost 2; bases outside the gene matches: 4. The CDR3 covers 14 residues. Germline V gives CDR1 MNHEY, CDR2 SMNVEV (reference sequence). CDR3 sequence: CASSLVAGAYEQYF. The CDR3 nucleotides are TGTGCCAGCAGTCTAGTAGCGGGAGCCTACGAGCAGTACTTC.

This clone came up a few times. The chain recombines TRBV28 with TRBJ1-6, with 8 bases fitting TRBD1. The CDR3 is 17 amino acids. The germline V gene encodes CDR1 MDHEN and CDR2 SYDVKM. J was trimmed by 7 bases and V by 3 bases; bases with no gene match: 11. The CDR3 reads CASSFMDRATTNSPLHF. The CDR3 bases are TGTGCCAGCAGTTTTATGGACAGGGCCACGACCAATTCACCCCTCCACTTT.

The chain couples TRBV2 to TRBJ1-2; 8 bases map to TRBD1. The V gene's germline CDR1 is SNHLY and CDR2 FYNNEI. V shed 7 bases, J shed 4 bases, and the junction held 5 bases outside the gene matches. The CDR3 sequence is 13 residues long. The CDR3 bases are TGTGCCAGCAAAAGGACAGGGCTCTATGGCTACACCTTC. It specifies CASKRTGLYGYTF.

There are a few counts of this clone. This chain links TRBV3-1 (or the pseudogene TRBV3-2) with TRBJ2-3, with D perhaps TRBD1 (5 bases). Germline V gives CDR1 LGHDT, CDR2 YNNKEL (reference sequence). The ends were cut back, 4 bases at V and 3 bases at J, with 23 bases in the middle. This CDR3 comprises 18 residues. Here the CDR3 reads CASSLLPPGPPGTDTQYF. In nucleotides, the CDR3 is TGTGCCAGCAGCCTCCTACCGCCGGGCCCCCCAGGGACAGATACGCAGTATTTT.

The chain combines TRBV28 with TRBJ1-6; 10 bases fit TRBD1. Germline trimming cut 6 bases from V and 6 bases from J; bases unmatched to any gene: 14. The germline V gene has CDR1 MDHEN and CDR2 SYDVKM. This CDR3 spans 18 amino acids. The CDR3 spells CASRTIRQGARGNSPLHF. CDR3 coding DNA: TGTGCCAGCAGGACCATACGACAGGGGGCAAGGGGTAATTCACCCCTCCACTTT.

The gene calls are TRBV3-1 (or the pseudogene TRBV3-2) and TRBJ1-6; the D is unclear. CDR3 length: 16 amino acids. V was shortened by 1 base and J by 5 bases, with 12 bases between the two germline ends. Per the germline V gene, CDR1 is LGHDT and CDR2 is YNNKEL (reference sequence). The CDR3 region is CASSQVLRIDNSPLHF. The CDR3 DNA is TGTGCCAGCAGCCAAGTTTTGCGGATCGATAATTCACCCCTCCACTTT.

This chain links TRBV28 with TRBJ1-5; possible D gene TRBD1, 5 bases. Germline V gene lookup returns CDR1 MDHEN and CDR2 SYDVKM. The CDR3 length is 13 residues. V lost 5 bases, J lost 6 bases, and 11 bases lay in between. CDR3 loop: CASSPGLAQPQHF. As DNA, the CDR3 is TGTGCCAGCAGTCCAGGGTTGGCTCAGCCCCAGCATTTT.

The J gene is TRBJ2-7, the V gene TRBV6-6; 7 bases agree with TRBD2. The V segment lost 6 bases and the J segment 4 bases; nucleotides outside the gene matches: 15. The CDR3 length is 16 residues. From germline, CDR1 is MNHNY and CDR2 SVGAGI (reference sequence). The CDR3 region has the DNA TGTGCCAGCAGAGCGCGGGCGGGAGAAGGAGGGTACGAGCAGTACTTC. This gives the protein CASRARAGEGGYEQYF.

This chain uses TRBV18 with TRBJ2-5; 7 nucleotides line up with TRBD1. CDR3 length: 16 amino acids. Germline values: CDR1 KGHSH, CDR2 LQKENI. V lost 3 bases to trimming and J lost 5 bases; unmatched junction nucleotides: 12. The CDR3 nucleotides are TGTGCCAGCTCACCTGCGAACAGGGGTTTAGCGGAGACCCAGTACTTC. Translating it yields CASSPANRGLAETQYF.

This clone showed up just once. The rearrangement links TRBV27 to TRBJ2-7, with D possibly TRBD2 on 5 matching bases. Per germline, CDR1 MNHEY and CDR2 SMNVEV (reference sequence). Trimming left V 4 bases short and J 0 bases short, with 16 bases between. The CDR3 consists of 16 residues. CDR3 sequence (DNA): TGTGCCAGCAGTTCGCACGTACCGGGATTCTCCTACGAGCAGTACTTC. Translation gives CASSSHVPGFSYEQYF.

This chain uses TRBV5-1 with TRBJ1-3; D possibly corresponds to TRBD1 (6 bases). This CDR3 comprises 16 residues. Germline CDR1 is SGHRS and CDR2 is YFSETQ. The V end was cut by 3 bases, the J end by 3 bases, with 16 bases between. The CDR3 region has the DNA TGCGCCAGCAGCTCAACCTCAGGGGTCCTTGGAAACACCATATATTTT. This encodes CASSSTSGVLGNTIYF.

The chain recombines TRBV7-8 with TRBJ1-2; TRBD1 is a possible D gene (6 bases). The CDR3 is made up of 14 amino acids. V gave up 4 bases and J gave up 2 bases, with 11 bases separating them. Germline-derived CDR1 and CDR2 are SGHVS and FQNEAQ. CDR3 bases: TGTGCCAGCAGCTCCCGGGACATGAACTATGGCTACACCTTC. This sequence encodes CASSSRDMNYGYTF.

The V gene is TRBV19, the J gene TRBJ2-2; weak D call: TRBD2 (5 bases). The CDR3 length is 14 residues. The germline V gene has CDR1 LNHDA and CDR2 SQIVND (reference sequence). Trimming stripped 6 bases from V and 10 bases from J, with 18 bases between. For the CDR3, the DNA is TGTGCCAGTAGACCACTAGTCCGGGCTACGGAGCTGTTTTTT. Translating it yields CASRPLVRATELFF.

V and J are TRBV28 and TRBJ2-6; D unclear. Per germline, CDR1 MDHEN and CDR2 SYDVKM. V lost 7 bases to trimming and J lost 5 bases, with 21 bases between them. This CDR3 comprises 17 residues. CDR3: CASIPAGWARRANVLTF. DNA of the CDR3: TGTGCCAGCATCCCCGCTGGCTGGGCTCGGAGGGCCAACGTCCTGACTTTC.

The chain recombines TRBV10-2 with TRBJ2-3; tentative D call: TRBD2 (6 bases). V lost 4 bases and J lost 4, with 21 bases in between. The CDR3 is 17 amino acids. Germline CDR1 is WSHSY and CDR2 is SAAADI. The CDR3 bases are TGCGCCAGCAGTGTGGCGGGGATGACCGTTGGTGCAGATACGCAGTATTTT. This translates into CASSVAGMTVGADTQYF.

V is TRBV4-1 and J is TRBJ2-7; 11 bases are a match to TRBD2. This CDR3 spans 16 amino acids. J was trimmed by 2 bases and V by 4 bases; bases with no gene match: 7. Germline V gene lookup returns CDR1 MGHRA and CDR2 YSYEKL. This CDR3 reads CASSPGTSGQTYEQYF. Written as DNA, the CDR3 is TGCGCCAGCAGCCCCGGGACTAGCGGACAAACCTACGAGCAGTACTTC.

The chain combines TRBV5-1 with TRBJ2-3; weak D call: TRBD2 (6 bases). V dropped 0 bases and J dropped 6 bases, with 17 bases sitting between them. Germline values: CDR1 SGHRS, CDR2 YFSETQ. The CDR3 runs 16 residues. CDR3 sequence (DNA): TGCGCCAGCAGCTTGGTTTCGGCGGGACGAGCTGATACGCAGTATTTT. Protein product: CASSLVSAGRADTQYF.

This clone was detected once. The CDR3: CASSDPGATKLYF. The CDR3, as DNA: TGCGCCAGCAGTGATCCTGGGGCAACTAAGTTGTACTTC. This chain joins TRBV10-1 and TRBJ2-4; a possible D gene is TRBD1 (5 bases). Germline V gives CDR1 WNHNN, CDR2 SYGVQD (reference sequence). The CDR3 spans 13 residues. The V end was cut by 3 bases, the J end by 15 bases, with 18 bases between.

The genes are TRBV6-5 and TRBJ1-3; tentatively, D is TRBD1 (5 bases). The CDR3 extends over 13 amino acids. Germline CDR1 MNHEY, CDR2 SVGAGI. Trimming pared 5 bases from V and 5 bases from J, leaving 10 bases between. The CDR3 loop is CASSPSGRNTIYF. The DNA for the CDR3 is TGTGCCAGCAGTCCGTCAGGGAGAAACACCATATATTTT.

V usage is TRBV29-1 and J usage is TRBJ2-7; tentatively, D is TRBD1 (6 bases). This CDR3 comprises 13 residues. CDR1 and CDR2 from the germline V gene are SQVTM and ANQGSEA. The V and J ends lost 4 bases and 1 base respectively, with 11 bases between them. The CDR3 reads CSVGGTPSYEQYF. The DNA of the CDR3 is TGCAGCGTTGGTGGGACACCTTCCTACGAGCAGTACTTC.

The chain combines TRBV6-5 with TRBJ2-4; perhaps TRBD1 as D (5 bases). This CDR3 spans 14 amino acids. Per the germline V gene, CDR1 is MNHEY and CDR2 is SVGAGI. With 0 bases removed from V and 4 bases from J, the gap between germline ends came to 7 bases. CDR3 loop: CASSYSPGKNIQYF. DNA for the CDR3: TGTGCCAGCAGTTACTCGCCAGGGAAAAACATTCAGTACTTC.

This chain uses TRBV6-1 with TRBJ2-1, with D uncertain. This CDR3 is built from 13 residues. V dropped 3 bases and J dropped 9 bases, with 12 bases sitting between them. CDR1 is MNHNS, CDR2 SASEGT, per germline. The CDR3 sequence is CASSDASVGEQFF. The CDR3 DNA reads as TGTGCCAGCAGTGATGCCAGCGTCGGTGAGCAGTTCTTC.

CDR3 residues: CASSGGPGVRSYEQYF. The CDR3 DNA sequence: TGTGCCAGCAGTGGCGGCCCGGGGGTTCGGTCCTACGAGCAGTACTTC. The chain employs TRBV6-4 and TRBJ2-7, with a weak D call TRBD2 (6 bases). Germline lookup yields CDR1 MRHNA and CDR2 SNTAGT. V was cut by 4 bases and J by 1 base, with 17 bases left in between. The CDR3 sequence is 16 residues long.

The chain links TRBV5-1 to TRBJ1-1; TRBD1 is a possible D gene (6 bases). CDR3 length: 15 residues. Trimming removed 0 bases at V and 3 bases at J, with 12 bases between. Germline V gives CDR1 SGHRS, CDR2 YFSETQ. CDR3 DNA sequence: TGCGCCAGCAGCTTGGTGGCAGGGGTGTACACTGAAGCTTTCTTT. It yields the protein CASSLVAGVYTEAFF. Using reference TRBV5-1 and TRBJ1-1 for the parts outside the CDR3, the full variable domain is KAGVTQTPRYLIKTRGQQVTLSCSPISGHRSVSWYQQTPGQGLQFLFEYFSETQRNKGNFPGRFSGRQFSNSRSEMNVSTLELGDSALYLCASSLVAGVYTEAFFGQGTRLTVV.

The CDR3: CASRIQGGEKLFF. The CDR3 coding sequence is TGCGCCAGCAGGATTCAGGGGGGCGAAAAACTGTTTTTT. J is TRBJ1-4 and V is TRBV5-1, with 7 bases lining up with TRBD1. This CDR3 is 13 amino acids long. Per the germline V gene, CDR1 is SGHRS and CDR2 is YFSETQ. V trimming: 5 bases; J trimming: 8 bases; junction bases outside the gene matches: 6.

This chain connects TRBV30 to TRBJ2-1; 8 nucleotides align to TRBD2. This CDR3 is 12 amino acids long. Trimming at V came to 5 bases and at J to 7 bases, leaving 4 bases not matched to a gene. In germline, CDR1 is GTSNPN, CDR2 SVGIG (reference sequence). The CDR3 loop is CAWGGTSNEQFF. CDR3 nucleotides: TGTGCCTGGGGCGGGACTAGTAATGAGCAGTTCTTC.

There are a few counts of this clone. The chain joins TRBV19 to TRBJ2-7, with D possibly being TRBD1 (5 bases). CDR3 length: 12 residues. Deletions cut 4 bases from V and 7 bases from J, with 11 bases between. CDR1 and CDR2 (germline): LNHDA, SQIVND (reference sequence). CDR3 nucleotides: TGTGCCAGTAGTAGTGACAGATATGAGCAGTACTTC. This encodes CASSSDRYEQYF.